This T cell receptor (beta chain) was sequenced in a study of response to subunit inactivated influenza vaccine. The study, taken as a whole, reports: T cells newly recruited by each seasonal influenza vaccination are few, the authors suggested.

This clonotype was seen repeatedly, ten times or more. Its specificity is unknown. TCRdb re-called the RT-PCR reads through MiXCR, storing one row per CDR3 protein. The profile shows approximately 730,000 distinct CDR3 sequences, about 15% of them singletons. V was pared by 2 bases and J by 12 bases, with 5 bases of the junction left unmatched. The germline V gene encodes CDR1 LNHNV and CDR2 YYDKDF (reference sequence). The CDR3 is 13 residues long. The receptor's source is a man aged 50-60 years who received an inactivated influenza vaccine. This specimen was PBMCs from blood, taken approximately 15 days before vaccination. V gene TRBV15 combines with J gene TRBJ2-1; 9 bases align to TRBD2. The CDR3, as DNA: TGTGCCACCAGCAGATATCTAGCGGGGCCGCAGTTCTTC. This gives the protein CATSRYLAGPQFF.